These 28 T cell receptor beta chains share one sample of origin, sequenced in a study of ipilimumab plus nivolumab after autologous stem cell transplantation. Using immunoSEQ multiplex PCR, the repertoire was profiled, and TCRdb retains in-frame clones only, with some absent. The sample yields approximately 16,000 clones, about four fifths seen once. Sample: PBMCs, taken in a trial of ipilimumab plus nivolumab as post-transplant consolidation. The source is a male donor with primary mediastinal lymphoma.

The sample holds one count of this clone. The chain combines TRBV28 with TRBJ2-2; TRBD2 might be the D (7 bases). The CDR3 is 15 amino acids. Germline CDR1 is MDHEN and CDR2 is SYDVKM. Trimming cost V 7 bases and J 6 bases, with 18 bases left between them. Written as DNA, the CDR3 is TGTGCCAGCACGTTCGGCACAGGGAGGGCCGGGGAGCTGTTTTTT. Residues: CASTFGTGRAGELFF. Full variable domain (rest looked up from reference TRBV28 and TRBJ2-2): DVKVTQSSRYLVKRTGEKVFLECVQDMDHENMFWYRQDPGLGLRLIYFSYDVKMKEKGDIPEGYSVSREKKERFSLILESASTNQTSMYLCASTFGTGRAGELFFGEGSRLTVL.

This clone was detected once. CDR3: CASSQDRVSYGYTF. The CDR3 DNA follows: TGCGCCAGCAGCCAAGACCGGGTTTCCTATGGCTACACCTTC. The chain employs TRBV4-1 and TRBJ1-2; D gene uncertain. Deletions cut 0 bases from V and 4 bases from J, with 9 bases between. The CDR3 length is 14 residues. Germline V gene lookup returns CDR1 MGHRA and CDR2 YSYEKL.

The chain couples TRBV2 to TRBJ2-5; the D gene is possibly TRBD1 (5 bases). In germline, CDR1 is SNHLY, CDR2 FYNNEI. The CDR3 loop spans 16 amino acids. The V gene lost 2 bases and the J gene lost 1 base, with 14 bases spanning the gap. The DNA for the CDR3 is TGTGCCAGCAGTGAATGGGCTCTCAGGGTCCAAGAGACCCAGTACTTC. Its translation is CASSEWALRVQETQYF. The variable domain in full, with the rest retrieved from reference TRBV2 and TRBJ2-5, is EPEVTQTPSHQVTQMGQEVILRCVPISNHLYFYWYRQILGQKVEFLVSFYNNEISEKSEIFDDQFSVERPDGSNFTLKIRSTKLEDSAMYFCASSEWALRVQETQYFGPGTRLLVL.

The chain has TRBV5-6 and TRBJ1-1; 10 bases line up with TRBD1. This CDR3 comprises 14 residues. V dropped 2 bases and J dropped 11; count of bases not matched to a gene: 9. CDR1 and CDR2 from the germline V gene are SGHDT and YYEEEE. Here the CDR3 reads CASSLTGTGAYAFF. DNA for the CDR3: TGTGCCAGCAGCTTAACCGGGACAGGGGCTTACGCTTTCTTT.

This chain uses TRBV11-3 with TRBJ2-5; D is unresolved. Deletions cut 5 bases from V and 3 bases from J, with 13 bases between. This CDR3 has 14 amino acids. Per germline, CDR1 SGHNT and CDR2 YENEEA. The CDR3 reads CASSPRQQEETQYF. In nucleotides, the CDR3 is TGTGCCAGCAGCCCCCGGCAGCAGGAAGAGACCCAGTACTTC. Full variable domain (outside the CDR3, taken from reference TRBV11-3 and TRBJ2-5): EAGVVQSPRYKIIEKKQPVAFWCNPISGHNTLYWYLQNLGQGPELLIRYENEEAVDDSQLPKDRFSAERLKGVDSTLKIQPAELGDSAVYLCASSPRQQEETQYFGPGTRLLVL.

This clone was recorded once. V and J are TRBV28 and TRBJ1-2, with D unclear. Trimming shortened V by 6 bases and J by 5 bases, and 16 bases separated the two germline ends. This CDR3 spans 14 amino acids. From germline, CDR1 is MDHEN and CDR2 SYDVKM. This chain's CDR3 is CASSPGDVRYGYTF. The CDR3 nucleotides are TGTGCCAGCAGCCCAGGTGACGTGAGGTATGGCTACACCTTC.

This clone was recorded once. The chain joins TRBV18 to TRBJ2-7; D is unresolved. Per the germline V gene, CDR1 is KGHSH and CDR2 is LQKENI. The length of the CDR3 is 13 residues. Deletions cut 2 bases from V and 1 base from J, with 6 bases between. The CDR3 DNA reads TGTGCCAGCTCACCAGTCAGATCCTACGAGCAGTACTTC. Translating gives CASSPVRSYEQYF.

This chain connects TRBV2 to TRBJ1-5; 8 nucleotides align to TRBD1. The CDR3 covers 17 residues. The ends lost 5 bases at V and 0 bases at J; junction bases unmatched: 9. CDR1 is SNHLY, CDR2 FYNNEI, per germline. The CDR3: CASSPRQGLLSNQPQHF. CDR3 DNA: TGTGCCAGCAGTCCTCGACAGGGGCTCCTTAGCAATCAGCCCCAGCATTTT.

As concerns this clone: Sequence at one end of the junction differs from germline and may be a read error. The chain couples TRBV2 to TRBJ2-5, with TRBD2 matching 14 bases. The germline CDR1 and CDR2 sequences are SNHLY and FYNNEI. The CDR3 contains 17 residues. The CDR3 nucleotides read TGTGCCTGCAGTGCGGGGACTAGCGGGAGAGGTCAAGAGACCCAGTACTTC. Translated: CACSAGTSGRGQETQYF.

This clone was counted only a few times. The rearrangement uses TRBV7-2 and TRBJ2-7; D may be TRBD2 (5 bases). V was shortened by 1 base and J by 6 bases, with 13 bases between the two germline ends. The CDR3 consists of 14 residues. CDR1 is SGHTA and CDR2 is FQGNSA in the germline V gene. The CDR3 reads CASSLGLAVTEQYF. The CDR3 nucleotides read TGTGCCAGCAGCTTAGGGCTAGCCGTTACCGAGCAGTACTTC.

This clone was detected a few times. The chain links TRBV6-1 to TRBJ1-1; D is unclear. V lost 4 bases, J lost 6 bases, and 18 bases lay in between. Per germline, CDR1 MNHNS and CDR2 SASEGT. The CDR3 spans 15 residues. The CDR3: CASSGWSWLDPEAFF. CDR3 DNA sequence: TGTGCCAGCAGTGGGTGGAGTTGGCTGGATCCTGAAGCTTTCTTT.

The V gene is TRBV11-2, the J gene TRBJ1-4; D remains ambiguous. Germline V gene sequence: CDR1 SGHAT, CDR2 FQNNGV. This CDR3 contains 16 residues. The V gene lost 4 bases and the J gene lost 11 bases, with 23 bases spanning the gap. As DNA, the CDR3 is TGTGCCAGCAGCTCCTTCTCCTTTCCGGCCGCGCTGAAACTGTTTTTT. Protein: CASSSFSFPAALKLFF.

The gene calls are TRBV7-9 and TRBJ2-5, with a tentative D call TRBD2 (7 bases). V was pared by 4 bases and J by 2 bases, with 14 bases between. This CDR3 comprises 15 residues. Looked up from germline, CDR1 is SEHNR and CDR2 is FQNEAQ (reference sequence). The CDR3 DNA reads TGTGCCAGCAGCTCAGGGAGGGGGTGGCAAGAGACCCAGTACTTC. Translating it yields CASSSGRGWQETQYF.

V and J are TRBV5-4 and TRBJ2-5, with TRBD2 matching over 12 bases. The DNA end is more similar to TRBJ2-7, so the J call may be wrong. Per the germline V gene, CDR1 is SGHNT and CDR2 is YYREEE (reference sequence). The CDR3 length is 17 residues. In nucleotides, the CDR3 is TGTGCCAGCAGCTTGGGGGGACTAGCGGGTCTCACCTACGAGCAGTACTTC. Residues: CASSLGGLAGLTYEQYF.

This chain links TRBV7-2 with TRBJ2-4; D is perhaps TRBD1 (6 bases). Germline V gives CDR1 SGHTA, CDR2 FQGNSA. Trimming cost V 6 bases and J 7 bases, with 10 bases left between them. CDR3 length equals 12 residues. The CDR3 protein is CASRQGENIQYF. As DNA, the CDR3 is TGTGCCAGCAGACAGGGAGAGAACATTCAGTACTTC.

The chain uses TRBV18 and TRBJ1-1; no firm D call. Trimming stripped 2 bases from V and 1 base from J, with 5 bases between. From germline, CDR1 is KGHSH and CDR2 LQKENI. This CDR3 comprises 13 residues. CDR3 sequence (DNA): TGTGCCAGCTCACCATCAGAGAACACTGAAGCTTTCTTT. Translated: CASSPSENTEAFF. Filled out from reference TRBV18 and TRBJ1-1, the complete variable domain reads NAGVMQNPRHLVRRRGQEARLRCSPMKGHSHVYWYRQLPEEGLKFMVYLQKENIIDESGMPKERFSAEFPKEGPSILRIQQVVRGDSAAYFCASSPSENTEAFFGQGTRLTVV.

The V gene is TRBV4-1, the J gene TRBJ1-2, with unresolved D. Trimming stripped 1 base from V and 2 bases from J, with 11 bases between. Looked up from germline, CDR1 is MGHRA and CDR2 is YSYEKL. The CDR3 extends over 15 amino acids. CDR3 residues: CASSQVGKGNYGYTF. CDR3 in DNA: TGCGCCAGCAGCCAAGTAGGAAAAGGAAACTATGGCTACACCTTC.

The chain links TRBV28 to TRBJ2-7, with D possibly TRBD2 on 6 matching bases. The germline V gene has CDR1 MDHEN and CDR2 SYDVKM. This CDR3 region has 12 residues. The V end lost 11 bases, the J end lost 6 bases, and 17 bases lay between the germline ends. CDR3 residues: CAARQGGGEQYF. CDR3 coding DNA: TGTGCCGCCCGCCAGGGAGGAGGCGAGCAGTACTTC.

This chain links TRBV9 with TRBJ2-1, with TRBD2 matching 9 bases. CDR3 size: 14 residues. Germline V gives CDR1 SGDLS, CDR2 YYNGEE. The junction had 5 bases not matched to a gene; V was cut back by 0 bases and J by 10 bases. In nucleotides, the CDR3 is TGTGCCAGCAGCGTAGAGGGACTAGCCACCGAGCAGTTCTTC. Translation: CASSVEGLATEQFF.

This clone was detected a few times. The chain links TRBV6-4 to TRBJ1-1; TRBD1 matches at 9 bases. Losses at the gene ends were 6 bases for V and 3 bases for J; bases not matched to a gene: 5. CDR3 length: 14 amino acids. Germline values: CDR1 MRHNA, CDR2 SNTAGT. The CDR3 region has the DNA TGTGCCAGCAGCTTCAGACAGGGGGACACTGAAGCTTTCTTT. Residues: CASSFRQGDTEAFF.

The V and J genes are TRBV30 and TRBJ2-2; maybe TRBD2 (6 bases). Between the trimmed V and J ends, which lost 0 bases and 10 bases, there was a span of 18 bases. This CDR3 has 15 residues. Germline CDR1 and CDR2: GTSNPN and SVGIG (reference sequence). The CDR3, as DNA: TGTGCCTGGAGTGTACGCGCGGGGATCGGAAAGGAGCTGTTTTTT. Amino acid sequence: CAWSVRAGIGKELFF.

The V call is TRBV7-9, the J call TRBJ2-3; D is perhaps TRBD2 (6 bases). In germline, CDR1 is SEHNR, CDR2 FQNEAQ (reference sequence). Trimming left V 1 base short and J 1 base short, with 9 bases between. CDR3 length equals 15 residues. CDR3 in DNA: TGTGCCAGCAGCTTAGAGGTAGCGGGCACAGATACGCAGTATTTT. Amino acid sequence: CASSLEVAGTDTQYF.

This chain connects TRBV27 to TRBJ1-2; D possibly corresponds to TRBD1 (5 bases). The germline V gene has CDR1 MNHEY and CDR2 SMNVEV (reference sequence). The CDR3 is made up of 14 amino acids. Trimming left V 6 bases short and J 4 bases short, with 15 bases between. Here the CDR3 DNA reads TGTGCCAGCAGGAGACAGTACAACGTCTATGGCTACACCTTC. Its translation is CASRRQYNVYGYTF.

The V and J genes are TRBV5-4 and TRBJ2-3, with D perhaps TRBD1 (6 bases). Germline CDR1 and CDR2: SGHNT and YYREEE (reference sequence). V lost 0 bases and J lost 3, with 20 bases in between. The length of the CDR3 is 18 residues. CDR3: CASSLAGLSGAGTDTQYF. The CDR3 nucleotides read TGTGCCAGCAGCTTGGCCGGATTGTCAGGGGCTGGGACAGATACGCAGTATTTT.

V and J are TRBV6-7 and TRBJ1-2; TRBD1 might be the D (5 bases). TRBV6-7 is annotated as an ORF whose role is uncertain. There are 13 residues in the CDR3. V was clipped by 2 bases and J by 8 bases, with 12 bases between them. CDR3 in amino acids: CASSYGQGRGYTF. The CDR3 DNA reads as TGTGCCAGCAGTTACGGGCAGGGTCGGGGCTACACCTTC.

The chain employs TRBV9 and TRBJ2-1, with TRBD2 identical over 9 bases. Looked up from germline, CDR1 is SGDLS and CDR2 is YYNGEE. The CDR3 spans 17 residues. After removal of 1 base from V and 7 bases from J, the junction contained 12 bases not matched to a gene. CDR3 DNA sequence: TGTGCCAGCAGCGTACATCCGGCGGTAGCGGGAGATAATGAGCAGTTCTTC. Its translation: CASSVHPAVAGDNEQFF.

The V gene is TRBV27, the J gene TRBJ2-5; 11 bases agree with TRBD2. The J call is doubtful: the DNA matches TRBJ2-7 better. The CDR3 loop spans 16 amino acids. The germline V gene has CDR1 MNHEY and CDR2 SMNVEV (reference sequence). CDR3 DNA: TGTGCCAGCAGCCAGACTAGCGGGGATAATTACTACGAGCAGTACTTC. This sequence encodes CASSQTSGDNYYEQYF.

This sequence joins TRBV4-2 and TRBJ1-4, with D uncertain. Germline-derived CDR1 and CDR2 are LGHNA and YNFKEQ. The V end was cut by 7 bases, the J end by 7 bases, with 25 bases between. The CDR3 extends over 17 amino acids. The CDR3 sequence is CASTPILRSDGLEKLFF. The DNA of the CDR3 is TGTGCCAGCACTCCAATCCTTAGATCGGACGGACTTGAAAAACTGTTTTTT.